A selection of T cell receptor beta chains follows, all from one sample in a study of T cells in Graves' hyperthyroidism and ophthalmopathy. Each CDR3 protein is one row after TCRdb ran MiXCR on the multiplex PCR reads. Among 500,000 to 750,000 distinct CDR3 sequences listed, 15% to 17% were seen once. The source material was blood. The receptors come from a woman aged 25 to 39 with Graves' hyperthyroidism. Both conserved end residues are part of each CDR3. D genes are given only for firm matches. Clone size is shown for a subset of rows, as once, few, many or a class of expanded clone.

j_call: TRBJ2-5; d_call: -; v_call: TRBV12-3/TRBV12-4; clone_size: many; cdr3_nt: TGTGCCAGCAGTTTATCAGGGGGGCGGGAGACCCAGTACTTC; cdr3_aa: CASSLSGGRETQYF
j_call: TRBJ1-1; d_call: -; v_call: TRBV29-1; clone_size: many; cdr3_nt: TGCAGCGTTGAAACAGGGATGAACACTGAAGCTTTCTTT; cdr3_aa: CSVETGMNTEAFF
j_call: TRBJ2-1; d_call: TRBD1; v_call: TRBV27; clone_size: many; cdr3_nt: TGTGCCAGCAGTTTAGGGACAGGGGGTTATGAGCAGTTCTTC; cdr3_aa: CASSLGTGGYEQFF
j_call: TRBJ2-7; d_call: -; v_call: TRBV29-1; clone_size: -; cdr3_nt: TGCAGCGTCGGGCCTCGGGAAACCTACGAGCAGTACTTC; cdr3_aa: CSVGPRETYEQYF
j_call: TRBJ2-7; d_call: -; v_call: TRBV13; clone_size: -; cdr3_nt: TGTGCCAGCAGCATCGGACTCTCGGGTTACGAGCAGTACTTC; cdr3_aa: CASSIGLSGYEQYF
j_call: TRBJ2-3; d_call: -; v_call: TRBV27; clone_size: many; cdr3_nt: TGTGCCAGCAGTCTCGCCAGGCTCGAGAACACAGATACGCAGTATTTT; cdr3_aa: CASSLARLENTDTQYF
j_call: TRBJ2-1; d_call: -; v_call: TRBV11-2; clone_size: many; cdr3_nt: TGTGCCAGCAGCCCTCGAAGGGCGGTCAATGAGCAGTTCTTC; cdr3_aa: CASSPRRAVNEQFF
j_call: TRBJ1-3; d_call: -; v_call: TRBV12-3/TRBV12-4; clone_size: -; cdr3_nt: TGTGCCAGCAGTTTAATCAGGAGCTCTGGAAACACCATATATTTT; cdr3_aa: CASSLIRSSGNTIYF
j_call: TRBJ2-3; d_call: TRBD2; v_call: TRBV4-3; clone_size: -; cdr3_nt: TGCGCCAGCAGCCAAGCGCTGACTAGCGGGAGGGCCGGCACAGATACGCAGTATTTT; cdr3_aa: CASSQALTSGRAGTDTQYF
j_call: TRBJ2-2; d_call: TRBD2; v_call: TRBV20-1; clone_size: -; cdr3_nt: TGCAGTGCTGGCCCGGGAGGTACCGGGGAGCTGTTTTTT; cdr3_aa: CSAGPGGTGELFF